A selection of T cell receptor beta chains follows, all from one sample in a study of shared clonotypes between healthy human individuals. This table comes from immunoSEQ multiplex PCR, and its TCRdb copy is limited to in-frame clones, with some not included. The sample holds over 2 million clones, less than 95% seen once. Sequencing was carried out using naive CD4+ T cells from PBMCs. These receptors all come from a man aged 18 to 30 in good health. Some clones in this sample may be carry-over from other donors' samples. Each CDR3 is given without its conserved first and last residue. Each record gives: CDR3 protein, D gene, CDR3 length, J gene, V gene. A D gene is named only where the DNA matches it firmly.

CDR3: ASSVQGATEAF
D: TRBD1
length: 11
J: TRBJ1-1
V: TRBV6-1

CDR3: ASSVGGAGQPQH
D: NA
length: 12
J: TRBJ1-5
V: TRBV9

CDR3: ASSDGYGTDTQY
D: NA
length: 12
J: TRBJ2-3
V: TRBV9

CDR3: ASSVGQGVGYT
D: TRBD1
length: 11
J: TRBJ1-2
V: TRBV2

CDR3: ASSSYSGRPTYEQY
D: NA
length: 14
J: TRBJ2-7
V: TRBV19

CDR3: ASSEGGQRADTQY
D: NA
length: 13
J: TRBJ2-3
V: TRBV2

CDR3: ASSLGTSEQETQY
D: NA
length: 13
J: TRBJ2-5
V: TRBV11-3

CDR3: ASSITRDNQPQH
D: NA
length: 12
J: TRBJ1-5
V: TRBV19

CDR3: ASSVGQKAY
D: NA
length: 9
J: TRBJ2-4
V: TRBV28

CDR3: ASRGGHRDYEQY
D: NA
length: 12
J: TRBJ2-7
V: TRBV27

CDR3: ASKGTNQETQY
D: NA
length: 11
J: TRBJ2-5
V: TRBV14

CDR3: ASLERGDPYEQY
D: TRBD2
length: 12
J: TRBJ2-7
V: TRBV28

CDR3: ASSDDRVRGNTIY
D: TRBD1
length: 13
J: TRBJ1-3
V: TRBV2

CDR3: ASSLKLAGANEQF
D: TRBD2
length: 13
J: TRBJ2-1
V: TRBV7-3

CDR3: ASRHYRGIGANVLT
D: NA
length: 14
J: TRBJ2-6
V: TRBV11-2

CDR3: ASSQWRDSLYEQY
D: NA
length: 13
J: TRBJ2-7
V: TRBV14

CDR3: SVTFSSTDTQY
D: NA
length: 11
J: TRBJ2-3
V: TRBV29-1

CDR3: ASSQGRAYEQY
D: NA
length: 11
J: TRBJ2-7
V: TRBV6-5

CDR3: ASSYSWGAEEKLF
D: NA
length: 13
J: TRBJ1-4
V: TRBV6-5

CDR3: ASSTPGLAGRVGRYEQY
D: TRBD2
length: 17
J: TRBJ2-7
V: TRBV28

CDR3: ASITSGDENTGELF
D: TRBD2
length: 14
J: TRBJ2-2
V: TRBV2

CDR3: ASSYVGQGGETQY
D: NA
length: 13
J: TRBJ2-5
V: TRBV6-5

CDR3: ASSYGMTGGEQY
D: NA
length: 12
J: TRBJ2-7
V: TRBV5-1

CDR3: ASSPFQGRVRPSDEQF
D: NA
length: 16
J: TRBJ2-1
V: TRBV7-9

CDR3: ASSEELAKNIQY
D: NA
length: 12
J: TRBJ2-4
V: TRBV2

CDR3: ASSPFRISGGNTGELF
D: TRBD2
length: 16
J: TRBJ2-2
V: TRBV7-2

CDR3: ASSLTGSGRFRGPNEQF
D: TRBD2
length: 17
J: TRBJ2-1
V: TRBV7-3

CDR3: ASQLADYYEQY
D: TRBD2
length: 11
J: TRBJ2-7
V: TRBV11-3

CDR3: ASSLRGGSGNTIY
D: NA
length: 13
J: TRBJ1-3
V: TRBV7-3

CDR3: ASSHMTDGNEKLF
D: NA
length: 13
J: TRBJ1-4
V: TRBV7-9

CDR3: ASSSQGAGNEKLF
D: TRBD1
length: 13
J: TRBJ1-4
V: TRBV5-6

CDR3: ASSPSGIQGPYGYT
D: NA
length: 14
J: TRBJ1-2
V: TRBV7-3

CDR3: ASGGTGWEGNYGYT
D: TRBD1
length: 14
J: TRBJ1-2
V: TRBV28

CDR3: ASSLAGENYGYT
D: NA
length: 12
J: TRBJ1-2
V: TRBV5-1

CDR3: ASSPPDSMNTEAF
D: NA
length: 13
J: TRBJ1-1
V: TRBV28

CDR3: ASSLGTGPEAF
D: TRBD1
length: 11
J: TRBJ1-1
V: TRBV11-2

CDR3: ASSHQLAGAKETQY
D: TRBD2
length: 14
J: TRBJ2-5
V: TRBV4-1

CDR3: ASSVATDTQY
D: NA
length: 10
J: TRBJ2-3
V: TRBV9

CDR3: AWNRVDGYT
D: NA
length: 9
J: TRBJ1-2
V: TRBV30

CDR3: ASSLPPRGQF
D: NA
length: 10
J: TRBJ2-1
V: TRBV7-2